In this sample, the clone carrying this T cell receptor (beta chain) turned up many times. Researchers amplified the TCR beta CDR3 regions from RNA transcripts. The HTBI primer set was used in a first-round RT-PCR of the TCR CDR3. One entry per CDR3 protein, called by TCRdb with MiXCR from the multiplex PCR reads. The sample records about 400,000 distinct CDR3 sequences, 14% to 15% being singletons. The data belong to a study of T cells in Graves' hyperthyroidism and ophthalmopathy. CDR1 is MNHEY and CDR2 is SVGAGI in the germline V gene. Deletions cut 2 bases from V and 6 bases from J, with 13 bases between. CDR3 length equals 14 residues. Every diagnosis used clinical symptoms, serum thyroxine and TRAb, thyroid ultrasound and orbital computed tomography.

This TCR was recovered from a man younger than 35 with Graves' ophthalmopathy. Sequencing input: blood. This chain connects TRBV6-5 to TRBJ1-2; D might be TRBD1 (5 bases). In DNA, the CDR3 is TGTGCCAGCAGTTACCTGGACATGGCCGATGGCTACACCTTC. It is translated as CASSYLDMADGYTF.